This entry is about one T cell receptor (beta chain). Its recognized antigen is unknown. There are no base qualities to consult, and no much larger clone falls within one base. These data belong to a study of the immune and genomic landscape of osteosarcoma (dated by TCRdb to 2020 to 2022). Turning to the overall study: The overall cohort comprised some 50 pediatric and adult patients with high-grade osteosarcoma, with a median age at diagnosis of 25 to 35 years (range about 5-81). Poor-risk disease was overrepresented in the cohort, as 73% of patients had an unfavorable pathologic response to standard therapy and around 67% were deceased. In the overall cohort, 60% of patients were male, and approximately 80% had localized disease at diagnosis. To define immunogenic potential, the study profiled osteosarcoma specimens using whole genome, RNA and T-cell receptor sequencing, along with immunohistochemistry and reverse phase protein arrays. TCR sequencing results were integrated with transcriptome, protein array and immunostaining data to characterize the osteosarcoma immunogenomic landscape. An explanation for the limited clinical activity of immune checkpoint inhibitors in osteosarcoma was sought in the study. A few patients contributed a couple of samples from the same tumor site. Beyond this particular receptor, the publication reports: TCR productive clonality was higher in the immune-hot C3 cluster than the cold C1 cluster but still low overall. In five cases, the repertoire was dominated by a single hyperexpanded clone, and fewer than 100 T-cell clonotypes were detected in all five cases. Productive TCR clonality was found to be low overall, with an average of 0.09 and a maximum of 0.3, which suggested limited T-cell clonal expansion. Alongside the frozen tumor specimens, matched blood was collected from only a couple of patients. The clonality benchmarks were taken from external normal skin and healthy peripheral blood data instead of from matched normal tissue. Sample size was not determined by any statistical method, because osteosarcoma is rare and all possible samples were collected.

The ImmunoSEQ Assay (Adaptive Biotechnologies) was used to immunosequence the CDR3 regions of the TCR beta chain. The paper's processing steps were these. TCRB rearrangements, read counts, read proportions and gene usage were exported through the ImmunoSEQ Analyzer platform. T-cell clonality was calculated from productive rearrangements as 1 minus Pielou's evenness. In the clonal space homeostasis analysis, clonotypes were sorted into rare, small, medium, large or hyperexpanded (0.01 to 1 of the repertoire) bins. TCR productive clonality was compared across immune clusters C1, C2 and C3 using the Wilcoxon rank sum test. This is the immuneACCESS table as TCRdb keeps it, with only in-frame sequences that have V and J called. A part of the clones is gone; compared with another copy, unresolved V genes explain less than half, and the rest is unexplained. V and J calls and clone size follow that table, whereas D and trimming were derived from the DNA. This sample is represented by about 4,600 clones; around 66% of them were singletons. Together, the top ten hold about 16% of the sample.

Post-treatment primary, local recurrence and metastasis tumors from poor-prognosis patients were used as specimens. CDR1 and CDR2 (LGHNA, YSLEER) derive from the germline V gene. Including cysteine and phenylalanine, the CDR3 has 16 amino acids. The retained sequence is limited to the CDR3, 48 bases, with the frame set at the first base. V is cut back by 4 bases and J by 8 bases, with 12 bases in the junction unmatched. Source material: osteosarcoma tumor tissue from the femur. The rearrangement joined TRBV4-3 to TRBJ1-2, with 11 central nucleotides matching TRBD1. The TCR originated in a human donor with osteosarcoma. Here the CDR3 is given as CASSLHPDRGLEGYTF. The DNA sequence is TGCGCCAGCAGCCTCCATCCGGACAGGGGGCTAGAAGGCTACACCTTC.